Following are 9 T cell receptor beta chains from one sample sequenced in a study of shared clonotypes between healthy human individuals. Generated by immunoSEQ multiplex PCR, the TCRdb table keeps only in-frame clones and is missing some. The sample includes about 2.3 million clones, approximately 90% of them seen just once. Input material: naive CD4+ T cells from PBMCs. Subset noted: CD45RA+ positively selected. The receptor source for this set is a young man in good health. Some clones in this sample may be carry-over from other donors' samples.

This chain joins TRBV6-4 and TRBJ2-2; the match to TRBD1 covers 8 bases. The J segment lost 0 bases and the V segment lost 5 bases, leaving 2 bases of the junction unmatched. The CDR3 loop spans 15 amino acids. Germline V gives CDR1 MRHNA, CDR2 SNTAGT. The DNA for the CDR3 is TGTGCCAGCAGTCCGACAGGGGCGAACACCGGGGAGCTGTTTTTT. It encodes CASSPTGANTGELFF.

A note on this clone: The same CDR3 can be traced to other DNA sequences in this sample. CDR3 DNA sequence: TGTGCCAGCAGCCGGGCCCGGGGGAGCGGAAACACCATATATTTT. The encoded protein is CASSRARGSGNTIYF. The genes are TRBV6-5 and TRBJ1-3; TRBD1 might be the D (5 bases). The V and J ends lost 6 bases and 4 bases respectively, with 16 bases between them. The V gene's germline CDR1 is MNHEY and CDR2 SVGAGI. This CDR3 comprises 15 residues.

V is TRBV7-2 and J is TRBJ1-1, with D uncertain. Germline CDR1 is SGHTA and CDR2 is FQGNSA. The CDR3 totals 14 residues. V lost 2 bases to trimming and J lost 10 bases, with 17 bases between them. The CDR3 bases are TGTGCCAGCAGCTTATCTCGGCCACCCCTGGGAGCTTTCTTT. As protein: CASSLSRPPLGAFF.

This clone appeared once. The gene calls are TRBV5-4 and TRBJ1-1; D unresolved. V shed 4 bases and J shed 2 bases, with 12 bases lying between them. Germline V gives CDR1 SGHNT, CDR2 YYREEE (reference sequence). The CDR3 has 14 residues. CDR3 nucleotides: TGTGCCAGCAGCGTAAGGGTTTCAAACACTGAAGCTTTCTTT. As protein: CASSVRVSNTEAFF. Full variable domain (missing parts from reference TRBV5-4 and TRBJ1-1): ETGVTQSPTHLIKTRGQQVTLRCSSQSGHNTVSWYQQALGQGPQFIFQYYREEENGRGNFPPRFSGLQFPNYSSELNVNALELDDSALYLCASSVRVSNTEAFFGQGTRLTVV.

The V and J genes are TRBV28 and TRBJ2-7; possible D gene TRBD2, 5 bases. Germline V lookup: CDR1 MDHEN, CDR2 SYDVKM. The CDR3 has 14 amino acids. Trimming removed 3 bases at V and 0 bases at J, with 9 bases between. DNA of the CDR3: TGTGCCAGCAGTTTGAGGGTTGACTCCTACGAGCAGTACTTC. Translating gives CASSLRVDSYEQYF.

This chain joins TRBV19 and TRBJ1-5; a possible D gene is TRBD1 (6 bases). This CDR3 has 14 amino acids. Germline CDR1 and CDR2: LNHDA and SQIVND (reference sequence). Trimming took off 11 bases at V and 4 bases at J, with 18 bases between the two ends. In DNA, the CDR3 is TGTGCCGCCTCATACAGGGAGAGGAATCAGCCCCAGCATTTT. Translating it yields CAASYRERNQPQHF.

The chain links TRBV7-3 to TRBJ2-7; D uncertain. The germline CDR1 and CDR2 sequences are SGHTA and FQGTGA. The ends were cut back, 5 bases at V and 3 bases at J, with 8 bases in the middle. The CDR3 runs to 12 residues. This CDR3 reads CASSLPHYEQYF. In DNA form, the CDR3 reads TGTGCCAGCAGCCTCCCGCACTACGAGCAGTACTTC.

V usage is TRBV28 and J usage is TRBJ2-7; 16 bases agree with TRBD2. CDR1 MDHEN and CDR2 SYDVKM come from the germline V gene. This CDR3 comprises 16 residues. Unmatched junction bases numbered 5, after V lost 5 bases and J lost 4 bases. The CDR3 sequence: CASSNRGLAGGYEQYF. As DNA, the CDR3 is TGTGCCAGCAGTAACCGGGGACTAGCGGGGGGGTACGAGCAGTACTTC. Complete variable domain (other parts from reference TRBV28 and TRBJ2-7): DVKVTQSSRYLVKRTGEKVFLECVQDMDHENMFWYRQDPGLGLRLIYFSYDVKMKEKGDIPEGYSVSREKKERFSLILESASTNQTSMYLCASSNRGLAGGYEQYFGPGTRLTVT.

This clone was seen more than once but under ten times. The chain is built from TRBV25-1 and TRBJ1-1, with D possibly matching TRBD1 (6 bases). In germline, CDR1 is MGHDK, CDR2 SYGVNS. The CDR3 has 13 residues. V was cut by 3 bases and J by 11 bases, with 16 bases left in between. Written as DNA, the CDR3 is TGTGCCAGCAGTGAGGGGGCGAGGGCCGGGGCTTTCTTT. This encodes CASSEGARAGAFF.